The table lists the clone carrying this T cell receptor beta chain with many counts. The antigen is unknown. TCR beta CDR3 region amplification was performed from RNA transcripts. Primed by the HTBI set, a first-round RT-PCR was run on the TCR CDR3. TCRdb fed the multiplex PCR reads into MiXCR, producing one record per CDR3 protein. The repertoire consists of around 350,000 distinct CDR3 sequences, with about 15% occurring once and the leading ten covering roughly 35%. Drawn at first hyperthyroidism diagnosis, the blood sample preceded any ophthalmopathy symptoms. PBMCs were sourced from more than 7.5 ml fresh peripheral blood. This entry belongs to a study of T cells in Graves' hyperthyroidism and ophthalmopathy. V dropped 5 bases and J dropped 5 bases, with 13 bases sitting between them. Per germline, CDR1 GTSNPN and CDR2 SVGIG (reference sequence). The CDR3 spans 13 residues. Study-level results: Blood also showed most of the thyroid clonotypes that were expanded above 0.001.

The sequence derives from a woman younger than 45 with Graves' hyperthyroidism that later progressed to Graves' ophthalmopathy. Sequencing input: blood. The chain links TRBV30 to TRBJ2-1; TRBD1 is a possible D gene (5 bases). CDR3 nucleotide sequence: TGTGCCTGGGAGCAAGGGGCAGACAATGAGCAGTTCTTC. It codes for CAWEQGADNEQFF. Full variable domain (outside the CDR3, taken from reference TRBV30 and TRBJ2-1): SQTIHQWPATLVQPVGSPLSLECTVEGTSNPNLYWYRQAAGRGLQLLFYSVGIGQISSEVPQNLSASRPQDRQFILSSKKLLLSDSGFYLCAWEQGADNEQFFGPGTRLTVL.